This T cell receptor beta chain was captured by sequencing in a study of T cell clonotyping in hematopoietic cell transplantation. Broader study findings: CD4 and CD8 repertoire contributions could not be separated without sorting. Recipient TCR diversity dropped after transplant; expanded clonotypes rose from day 30 to 180. Few recipient clonotypes overlapped donors; over 95% were de novo at given depth.

As concerns this clone: Its matching antigen is unknown.

Using immunoSEQ multiplex PCR, the repertoire was profiled, and TCRdb retains in-frame clones only, with some absent. The sample contains roughly 11,000 clones, approximately 90% of which appear only once. Sequencing was performed on peripheral blood mononuclear cells. The sequence came from a woman aged 45-59 years in good health. Some clones in this sample may be carry-over from other donors' samples.

As DNA, the CDR3 is TGTGCCAGCAGCTATACCTCGGTGGGCGAGCAGTACTTC. As protein: CASSYTSVGEQYF. V gene TRBV7-2 combines with J gene TRBJ2-7; no definite D call. Trimming stripped 4 bases from V and 6 bases from J, with 13 bases between. The V gene's germline CDR1 is SGHTA and CDR2 FQGNSA. The CDR3 is 13 residues long.